This T cell receptor beta chain was identified during a study of cytomegalovirus exposure and HLA in healthy donors. Germline assignment: CDR1 SEHNR and CDR2 FQNEAQ (reference sequence). This CDR3 has 16 amino acids. General observations from the study: Reported results showed that the classifier diagnosed cytomegalovirus status with high specificity and sensitivity.

13 Jbeta primers and 60 Vbeta primers were used for the PCR. Measured with immunoSEQ multiplex PCR; TCRdb has only the in-frame clones, and not every one. The sample records 150,000 or so clones, roughly 80% being singletons. Details on this clone: As yet, its antigen is unknown. At one end, the junction sequence differs from germline, possibly due to a read error.

Sample: PBMCs. The sequence derives from a man aged 40-50 years in good health and CMV-seropositive. This chain uses TRBV7-9 with TRBJ2-5; TRBD2 agrees at 10 bases. Here the CDR3 reads CSSSSEREGLEETQYF. Here the CDR3 DNA reads TGTTCCAGCAGCTCTGAGCGGGAGGGCCTTGAGGAGACCCAGTACTTC.